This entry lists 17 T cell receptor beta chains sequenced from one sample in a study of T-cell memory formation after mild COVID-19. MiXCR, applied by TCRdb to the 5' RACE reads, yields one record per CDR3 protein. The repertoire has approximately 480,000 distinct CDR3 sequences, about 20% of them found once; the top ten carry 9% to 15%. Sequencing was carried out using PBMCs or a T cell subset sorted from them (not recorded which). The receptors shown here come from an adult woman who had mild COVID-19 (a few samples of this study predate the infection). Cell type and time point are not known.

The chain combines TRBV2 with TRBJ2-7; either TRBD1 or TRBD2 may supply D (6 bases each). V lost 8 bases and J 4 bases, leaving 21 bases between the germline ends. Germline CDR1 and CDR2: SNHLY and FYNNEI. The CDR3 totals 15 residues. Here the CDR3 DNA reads TGTGCCAGCGGGGGGCCACGCAGCGTGCAGTACGAGCAGTACTTC. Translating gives CASGGPRSVQYEQYF. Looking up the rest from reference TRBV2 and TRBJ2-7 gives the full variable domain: EPEVTQTPSHQVTQMGQEVILRCVPISNHLYFYWYRQILGQKVEFLVSFYNNEISEKSEIFDDQFSVERPDGSNFTLKIRSTKLEDSAMYFCASGGPRSVQYEQYFGPGTRLTVT.

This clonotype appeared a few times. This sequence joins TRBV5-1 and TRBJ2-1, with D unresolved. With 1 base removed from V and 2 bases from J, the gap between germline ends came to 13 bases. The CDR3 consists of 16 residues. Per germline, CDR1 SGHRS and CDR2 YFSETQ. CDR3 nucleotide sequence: TGCGCCAGCAGCTTGAATCCAAGGGCCCCCTACAATGAGCAGTTCTTC. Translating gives CASSLNPRAPYNEQFF.

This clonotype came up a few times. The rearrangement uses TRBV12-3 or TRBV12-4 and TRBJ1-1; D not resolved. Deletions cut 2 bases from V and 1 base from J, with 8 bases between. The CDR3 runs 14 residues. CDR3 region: CASSLTPGNTEAFF. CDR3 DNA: TGTGCCAGCAGTTTAACACCGGGGAACACTGAAGCTTTCTTT.

As DNA, the CDR3 is TGCAGTGCTAGAGTTCGGCCCGGGACAGGGGTCGAGCAGTACTTC. This codes for CSARVRPGTGVEQYF. The chain couples TRBV20-1 to TRBJ2-7; 10 bases align to TRBD1. With V trimmed by 1 base and J by 6 bases, 9 bases remained unmatched. CDR1 is DFQATT and CDR2 is SNEGSKA in the germline V gene (reference sequence). This CDR3 spans 15 amino acids.

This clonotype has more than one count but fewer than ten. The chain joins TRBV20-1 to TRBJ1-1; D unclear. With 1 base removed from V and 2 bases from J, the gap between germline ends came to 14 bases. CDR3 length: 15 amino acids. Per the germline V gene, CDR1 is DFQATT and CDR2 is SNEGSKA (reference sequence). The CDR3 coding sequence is TGCAGTGCTAGAGCTGCAGTGACGCCTAACACTGAAGCTTTCTTT. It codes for CSARAAVTPNTEAFF.

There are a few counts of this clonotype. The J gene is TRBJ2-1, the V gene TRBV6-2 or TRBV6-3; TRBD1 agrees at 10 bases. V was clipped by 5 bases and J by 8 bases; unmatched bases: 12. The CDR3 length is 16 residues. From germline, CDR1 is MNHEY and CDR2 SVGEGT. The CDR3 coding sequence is TGTGCCAGCAGTCCCCTCGGGACAGGGGTTCACGATGAGCAGTTCTTC. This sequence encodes CASSPLGTGVHDEQFF.

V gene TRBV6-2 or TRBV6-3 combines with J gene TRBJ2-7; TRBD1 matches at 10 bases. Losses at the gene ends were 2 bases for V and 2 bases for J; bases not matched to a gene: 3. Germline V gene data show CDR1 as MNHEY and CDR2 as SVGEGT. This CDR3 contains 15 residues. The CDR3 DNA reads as TGTGCCAGCAGTTACGGAGGGACAGGGGCCTACGAGCAGTACTTC. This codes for CASSYGGTGAYEQYF.

In nucleotides, the CDR3 is TGTGCCAGCAGCTTTAGGGGACTGCGAGGCGATGAGCAGTTCTTC. This codes for CASSFRGLRGDEQFF. The J gene is TRBJ2-1, the V gene TRBV11-2, with D perhaps matching TRBD2 (6 bases). Germline CDR1 is SGHAT and CDR2 is FQNNGV. The CDR3 length is 15 residues. V shed 3 bases and J shed 8 bases, with 17 bases lying between them.

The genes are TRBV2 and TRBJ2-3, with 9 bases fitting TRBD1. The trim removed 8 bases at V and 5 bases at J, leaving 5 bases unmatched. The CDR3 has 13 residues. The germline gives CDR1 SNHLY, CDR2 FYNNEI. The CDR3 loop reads CASGDREEDTQYF. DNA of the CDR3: TGTGCCAGCGGGGACAGGGAGGAAGATACGCAGTATTTT.

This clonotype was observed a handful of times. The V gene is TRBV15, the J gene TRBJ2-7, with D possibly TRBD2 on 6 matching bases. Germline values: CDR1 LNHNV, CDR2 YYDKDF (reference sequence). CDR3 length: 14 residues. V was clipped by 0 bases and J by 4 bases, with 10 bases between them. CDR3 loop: CATSREGGLYEQYF. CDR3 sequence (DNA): TGTGCCACCAGCAGAGAGGGTGGACTATACGAGCAGTACTTC.

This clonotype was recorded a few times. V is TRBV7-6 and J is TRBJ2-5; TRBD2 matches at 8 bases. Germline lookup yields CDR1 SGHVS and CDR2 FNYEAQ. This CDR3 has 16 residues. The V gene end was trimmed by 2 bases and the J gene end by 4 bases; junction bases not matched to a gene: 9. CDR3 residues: CASSLPGLGSGETQYF. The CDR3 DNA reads TGTGCCAGCAGCTTACCGGGACTAGGGTCAGGAGAGACCCAGTACTTC.

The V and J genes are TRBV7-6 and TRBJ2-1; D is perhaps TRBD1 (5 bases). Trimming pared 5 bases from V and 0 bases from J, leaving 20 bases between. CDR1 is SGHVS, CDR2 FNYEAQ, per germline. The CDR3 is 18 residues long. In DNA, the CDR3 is TGTGCCAGCAGCCGGTTTCGGGTGGGGCTTAGCTCCTACAATGAGCAGTTCTTC. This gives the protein CASSRFRVGLSSYNEQFF. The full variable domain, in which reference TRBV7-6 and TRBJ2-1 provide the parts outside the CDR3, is GAGVSQSPRYKVTKRGQDVALRCDPISGHVSLYWYRQALGQGPEFLTYFNYEAQQDKSGLPNDRFSAERPEGSISTLTIQRTEQRDSAMYRCASSRFRVGLSSYNEQFFGPGTRLTVL.

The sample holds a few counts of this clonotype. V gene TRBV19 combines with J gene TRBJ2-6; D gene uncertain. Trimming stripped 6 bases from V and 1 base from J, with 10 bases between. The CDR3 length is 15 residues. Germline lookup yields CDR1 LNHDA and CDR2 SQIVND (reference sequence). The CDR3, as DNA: TGTGCCAGTAGAGGGTGGACGTCTGGGGCCAACGTCCTGACTTTC. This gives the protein CASRGWTSGANVLTF.

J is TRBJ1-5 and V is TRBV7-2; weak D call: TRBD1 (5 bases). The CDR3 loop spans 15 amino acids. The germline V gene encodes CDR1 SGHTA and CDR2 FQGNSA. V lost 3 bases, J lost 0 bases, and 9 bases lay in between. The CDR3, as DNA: TGTGCCAGCAGCTTGGGGGTTGATAGCAATCAGCCCCAGCATTTT. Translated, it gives CASSLGVDSNQPQHF.

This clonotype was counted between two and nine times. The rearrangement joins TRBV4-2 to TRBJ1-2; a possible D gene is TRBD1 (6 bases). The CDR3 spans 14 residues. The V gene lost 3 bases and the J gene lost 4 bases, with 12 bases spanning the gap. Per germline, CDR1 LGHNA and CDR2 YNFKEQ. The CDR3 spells CASSHDQGPYGYTF. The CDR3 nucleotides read TGTGCCAGCAGCCATGACCAGGGGCCCTATGGCTACACCTTC.

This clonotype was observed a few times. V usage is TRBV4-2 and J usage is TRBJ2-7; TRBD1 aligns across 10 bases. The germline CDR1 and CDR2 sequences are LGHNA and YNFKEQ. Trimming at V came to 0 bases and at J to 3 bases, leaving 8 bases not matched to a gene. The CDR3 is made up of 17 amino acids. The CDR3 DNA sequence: TGTGCCAGCAGCCAAGATTTTTTTGGACAGGGGGGCTACGAGCAGTACTTC. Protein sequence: CASSQDFFGQGGYEQYF.

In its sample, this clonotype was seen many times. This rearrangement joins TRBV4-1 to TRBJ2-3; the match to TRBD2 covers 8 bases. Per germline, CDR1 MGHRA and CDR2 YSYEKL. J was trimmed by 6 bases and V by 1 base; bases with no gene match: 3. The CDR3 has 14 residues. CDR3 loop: CASSQGGGWDTQYF. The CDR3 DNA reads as TGCGCCAGCAGCCAAGGCGGGGGGTGGGATACGCAGTATTTT.